The rows below give T cell receptor beta chains drawn from one sample of a study of identical twins. TCRdb reprocessed the 5' RACE reads with MiXCR, giving one entry per CDR3 protein. Here the sample spans approximately 250,000 distinct CDR3 sequences, under 8.5% being singletons. The sample was also linked to a second study, of T cells expressing NK-cell markers.

The sequencing sample was made of CD8+ T cells sorted from blood. The receptors derive from a woman under 30 in good health. Each CDR3 is given with its conserved first and last residue. The D gene is left open where the match is weak. Size tells how often a clone was seen (once, few, many) or the class of an expanded clone, and some rows leave it out.

j_call clone_size d_call v_call cdr3_aa cdr3_nt
TRBJ2-7 . . TRBV11-2 CASSMPRDVPYEQYF TGTGCCAGCAGCATGCCCCGGGACGTTCCCTACGAGCAGTACTTC
TRBJ2-4 few TRBD1 TRBV7-8 CASSSRQGYNIQYF TGTGCCAGCAGCTCCAGACAGGGTTATAACATTCAGTACTTC
TRBJ2-4 many . TRBV7-6 CASSLRGRPLSIQYF TGTGCCAGCAGCTTACGTGGGCGCCCTTTGTCGATTCAGTACTTC
TRBJ2-1 many . TRBV11-2 CASSRMDYNEQFF TGTGCCAGCAGCCGAATGGATTACAATGAGCAGTTCTTC
TRBJ1-4 few . TRBV7-9 CASSFGNEKLFF TGTGCCAGCAGCTTCGGGAATGAAAAACTGTTTTTT
TRBJ2-6 . TRBD1 TRBV7-9 CASSSPGQSNVLTF TGTGCCAGCAGCTCGCCGGGACAGTCCAACGTCCTGACTTTC
TRBJ2-7 few . TRBV27 CASGPDDSYEQYF TGTGCCAGTGGCCCCGACGACTCCTACGAGCAGTACTTC
TRBJ2-3 . TRBD2 TRBV27 CASSPSGGVKNTQYF TGTGCCAGCAGTCCTAGCGGGGGGGTAAAGAATACGCAGTATTTT
TRBJ2-7 . . TRBV7-8 CASSPRAYLTYEQYF TGTGCCAGCAGCCCCCGGGCCTATCTAACCTACGAGCAGTACTTC
TRBJ1-1 few . TRBV13 CASSPSVELDTEAFF TGTGCCAGCAGCCCCTCGGTGGAGCTGGACACTGAAGCTTTCTTT
TRBJ2-1 few . TRBV7-9 CASSYGPGATIEQFF TGTGCCAGCAGCTATGGGCCGGGAGCCACTATTGAGCAGTTCTTC
TRBJ2-7 few . TRBV20-1 CSARDRTDYEQYF TGCAGTGCTAGAGATAGGACAGACTACGAGCAGTACTTC
TRBJ1-1 few . TRBV7-2 CASSLNGGAEAFF TGTGCCAGCAGCTTAAATGGAGGTGCTGAAGCTTTCTTT
TRBJ2-7 many TRBD2 TRBV7-9 CASSLGGLAVLGQYF TGTGCCAGCAGCTTAGGAGGGCTAGCGGTCCTGGGACAGTACTTC
TRBJ2-1 . TRBD2 TRBV12-3/TRBV12-4 CASSPGLAGGPYNEQFF TGTGCCAGCAGCCCCGGACTAGCGGGGGGACCATACAATGAGCAGTTCTTC
TRBJ2-7 few . TRBV29-1 CSVARGTNEQYF TGCAGCGTTGCCCGGGGTACAAACGAGCAGTACTTC
TRBJ2-3 many . TRBV6-1 CASSPGRADTQYF TGTGCCAGCAGCCCGGGCCGGGCCGATACGCAGTATTTT
TRBJ2-5 . . TRBV19 CASSPGTDYQETQYF TGTGCCAGTAGTCCCGGGACGGACTACCAAGAGACCCAGTACTTC
TRBJ2-1 . TRBD1 TRBV7-2 CASTNDRVRFNEQFF TGTGCCAGCACCAATGACAGGGTCCGTTTCAATGAGCAGTTCTTC
TRBJ2-1 . TRBD2 TRBV11-2 CASQAGGPYNEQFF TGTGCCAGCCAAGCGGGAGGTCCATACAATGAGCAGTTCTTC
TRBJ2-1 . . TRBV20-1 CSARGRPAYNEQFF TGCAGTGCTAGAGGGCGACCTGCCTACAATGAGCAGTTCTTC
TRBJ2-2 many . TRBV12-3/TRBV12-4 CASSFTQNTGELFF TGTGCCAGCAGTTTTACACAGAACACCGGGGAGCTGTTTTTT
TRBJ1-1 . . TRBV2 CASSEGRMNTEAFF TGTGCCAGCAGTGAAGGACGGATGAACACTGAAGCTTTCTTT
TRBJ2-6 . . TRBV7-6 CASSSTLGEAGANVLTF TGTGCCAGCAGCTCGACCCTTGGGGAAGCTGGGGCCAACGTCCTGACTTTC
TRBJ1-1 few . TRBV5-6 CASSRDNTEAFF TGTGCCAGCAGTCGGGACAACACTGAAGCTTTCTTT
TRBJ2-5 many . TRBV12-3/TRBV12-4 CASSFGTPRQTQYF TGTGCCAGCAGTTTTGGCACCCCTAGGCAGACCCAGTACTTC
TRBJ2-3 many . TRBV7-2 CASSLRDSPDTQYF TGTGCCAGCAGCTTAAGGGACTCCCCAGATACGCAGTATTTT
TRBJ2-2 few . TRBV12-5 CASGPPGELFF TGTGCTAGTGGTCCCCCCGGGGAGCTGTTTTTT
TRBJ2-1 many TRBD2 TRBV20-1 CSARAWSGGDVNEQFF TGCAGTGCTAGAGCCTGGAGCGGGGGGGACGTAAATGAGCAGTTCTTC
TRBJ2-1 . TRBD2 TRBV7-9 CASSKALAGYNEQFF TGTGCCAGCAGCAAAGCACTAGCGGGGTACAATGAGCAGTTCTTC
TRBJ1-3 few . TRBV21-1 CASSTSFSRGSGNTIYF TGTGCCAGCAGCACCTCCTTCAGCCGGGGATCTGGAAACACCATATATTTT
TRBJ2-5 many . TRBV2 CASSGRRETQYF TGTGCCAGCAGTGGTCGTAGAGAGACCCAGTACTTC